This is a list of T cell receptor beta chains from one sample in a study of T cells in Graves' hyperthyroidism and ophthalmopathy. TCRdb recomputed calls from the multiplex PCR reads with MiXCR, one row per CDR3 protein. Here the sample spans 370,000 or so distinct CDR3 sequences, approximately 15% being singletons. The sample was blood. The source of these receptors is a woman between 18 and 30 years old with Graves' hyperthyroidism that later progressed to Graves' ophthalmopathy. Both conserved end residues are trimmed from each CDR3. Expanded clones get a size class; other rows say once, few or many, or leave the size out.

length | V | size | CDR3
10 | TRBV6-2/TRBV6-3 | few | ASGHGGEKLF
13 | TRBV28 | many | ASSPDRGAVNEQF
14 | TRBV5-1 | few | ASRRTGEVVNTEAF
14 | TRBV15 | once | ATSREFIRTSYEQY
11 | TRBV19 | few | ATRERTGSEQY
13 | TRBV6-1 | many | ASMAGAGPQETQY
13 | TRBV27 | NA | ASSTMGDPWNEQF
11 | TRBV11-2 | many | ASREGPGNEQF
13 | TRBV7-2 | many | ASSLGYGNKETQY
13 | TRBV6-8 | NA | ASSGSVGRDYEQY
14 | TRBV6-1 | many | ASSEEVTVKVDTQY
10 | TRBV29-1 | NA | SVEDKPHEQY
13 | TRBV27 | many | ASSRTRQGNQPQH
13 | TRBV7-8 | few | ASSLTGVPTDTQY
14 | TRBV7-2 | NA | ASSLVGAGNTGELF
14 | TRBV7-9 | many | ASSSQASATNEKLF
14 | TRBV6-1 | many | ASSENPGGVRNTIY
16 | TRBV3-1 | NA | ASSGGSTRITSTDTQY
17 | TRBV7-2 | NA | ASSSRAIAGVGITGELF
13 | TRBV2 | many | ASTRTLDGNTEAF
12 | TRBV20-1 | NA | SAPKGGRREKLF
10 | TRBV27 | few | ASRGQGETQY
14 | TRBV15 | many | ATSRGPGQGPYEQY
13 | TRBV6-2/TRBV6-3 | few | ASSYGGTSGRAQY
16 | TRBV9 | NA | ASSPLGAALSSYNEQF
15 | TRBV19 | NA | ASSEGGRGSGANVLT
16 | TRBV7-2 | NA | ASSLARGQGPLYSGQF
13 | TRBV20-1 | NA | SARPGQGNTGELF
12 | TRBV11-2 | many | ASSLDPGNEKLF
12 | TRBV11-2 | many | ASSSLTNTGELF